One T cell receptor (beta chain) is described in this entry. Its cognate antigen is unknown. Other DNA sequences in the sample encode the same CDR3. Primers included in the PCR were 60 Vbeta and 13 Jbeta primers. Repertoires were generated with immunoSEQ multiplex PCR, while TCRdb's copy carries only in-frame clones and drops some. The sample's table shows 45,000 to 60,000 clones. Between the trimmed V and J ends, which lost 4 bases and 1 base, there was a span of 7 bases. Germline V gene data show CDR1 as SGHNT and CDR2 as YENEEA. The CDR3 extends over 13 amino acids. The data were obtained in a study of cytomegalovirus exposure and HLA in healthy donors. The study's findings and limits: Presence/absence comparisons presumed near-even sequencing depth among donors.

This TCR came from a male donor in good health and CMV-seronegative. Sequencing input: PBMCs. The rearrangement uses TRBV11-3 and TRBJ1-1, with D unclear. In DNA form, the CDR3 reads TGTGCCAGCAGCTCATCCGGGAACACTGAAGCTTTCTTT. Its protein is CASSSSGNTEAFF.